The next 13 T cell receptor beta chains were all read from a single sample in a study of blood T cell repertoires in COVID-19. Method: immunoSEQ multiplex PCR; TCRdb's copy keeps in-frame clones and lacks some. The top ten clones hold about 3% of a sample with 150,000 to 200,000 clones, roughly 73% of them seen once. Specimen: peripheral blood. All receptors come from a woman of 80 years or more with active or convalescent COVID-19.

This clone appeared a few times. The V call is TRBV2, the J call TRBJ2-1; TRBD2 is a possible D gene (6 bases). The V gene's germline CDR1 is SNHLY and CDR2 FYNNEI. Trimming took off 6 bases at V and 8 bases at J, with 14 bases between the two ends. This CDR3 spans 13 amino acids. CDR3 sequence reads: CASSVTSSHEQFF. CDR3 coding DNA: TGTGCCAGCAGCGTCACTAGCTCGCATGAGCAGTTCTTC. Full variable domain (outside the CDR3, taken from reference TRBV2 and TRBJ2-1): EPEVTQTPSHQVTQMGQEVILRCVPISNHLYFYWYRQILGQKVEFLVSFYNNEISEKSEIFDDQFSVERPDGSNFTLKIRSTKLEDSAMYFCASSVTSSHEQFFGPGTRLTVL.

This chain connects TRBV3-1 (or the pseudogene TRBV3-2) to TRBJ2-7; 8 nucleotides line up with TRBD2. The CDR3 has 14 amino acids. The germline V gene encodes CDR1 LGHDT and CDR2 YNNKEL (reference sequence). V lost 5 bases and J lost 4; bases outside the gene matches: 7. The CDR3 protein is CASSTGLGNYEQYF. CDR3 DNA sequence: TGTGCCAGCAGCACGGGACTAGGAAATTACGAGCAGTACTTC.

The chain recombines TRBV10-3 with TRBJ2-7, with D uncertain. Trimming shortened V by 3 bases and J by 7 bases, and 10 bases separated the two germline ends. CDR1 ENHRY and CDR2 SYGVKD come from the germline V gene. The CDR3 extends over 12 amino acids. CDR3 DNA: TGTGCCATCAGTGAAGCAGGCTGGGAGCAGTACTTC. It specifies CAISEAGWEQYF.

This chain uses TRBV7-2 with TRBJ1-6, with 7 bases fitting TRBD1. CDR1 and CDR2 from the germline V gene are SGHTA and FQGNSA. CDR3 length: 16 residues. The V gene end was trimmed by 1 base and the J gene end by 5 bases; junction bases not matched to a gene: 5. CDR3 DNA sequence: TGTGCCAGCAGCTTAGGAGGGACAGTACATAATTCACCCCTCCACTTT. It yields the protein CASSLGGTVHNSPLHF.

The chain links TRBV19 to TRBJ1-6; D is uncertain. Trimming took off 3 bases at V and 0 bases at J, with 12 bases between the two ends. CDR3 length equals 17 residues. Germline loops: CDR1 LNHDA, CDR2 SQIVND (reference sequence). The CDR3 DNA is TGTGCCAGTAGTATTCGGCAGGATATCTCCTATAATTCACCCCTCCACTTT. The encoded protein is CASSIRQDISYNSPLHF.

This chain connects TRBV5-4 to TRBJ2-2; maybe TRBD1 (5 bases). The germline V gene encodes CDR1 SGHNT and CDR2 YYREEE (reference sequence). V was pared by 4 bases and J by 6 bases, with 10 bases between. The CDR3 contains 13 residues. The CDR3 nucleotides are TGTGCCAGCAGCCCAGGGCTTCCCGGGGAGCTGTTTTTT. Encoded protein: CASSPGLPGELFF.

The table lists this clone with a count of one. The CDR3, as DNA: TGTGCCAGCAGTGAAGCAAGGGGTTACGAGCAGTACTTC. It specifies CASSEARGYEQYF. This chain links TRBV2 with TRBJ2-7; possibly TRBD1 for D (5 bases). Trimming took 0 bases from V and 4 from J, leaving 7 bases between them. CDR1 and CDR2 from the germline V gene are SNHLY and FYNNEI. The CDR3 is 13 residues long.

The chain couples TRBV6-6 to TRBJ2-7; 13 positions match TRBD2. CDR3 length: 14 residues. The V segment lost 8 bases and the J segment 7 bases; nucleotides outside the gene matches: 8. The germline V gene has CDR1 MNHNY and CDR2 SVGAGI (reference sequence). Here the CDR3 reads CASFPGLAGREQYF. Written as DNA, the CDR3 is TGTGCCAGCTTCCCGGGACTAGCGGGGAGGGAGCAGTACTTC.

This chain uses TRBV4-1 with TRBJ2-5, with D perhaps matching TRBD2 (6 bases). Per the germline V gene, CDR1 is MGHRA and CDR2 is YSYEKL. Trimming shortened V by 1 base and J by 5 bases, and 23 bases separated the two germline ends. The CDR3 totals 18 residues. CDR3 sequence (DNA): TGCGCCAGCAGCCAAGTGTTATTCGCGGCGGGGCGGGTGGAGACCCAGTACTTC. Its protein product is CASSQVLFAAGRVETQYF.

The chain combines TRBV13 with TRBJ1-1; D remains ambiguous. The CDR3 extends over 15 amino acids. The ends were cut back, 1 base at V and 5 bases at J, with 14 bases in the middle. From germline, CDR1 is PRHDT and CDR2 FYEKMQ (reference sequence). The CDR3 is CASSLEYPGRTEAFF. As DNA, the CDR3 is TGTGCCAGCAGCTTAGAATACCCGGGTCGAACTGAAGCTTTCTTT.

The gene calls are TRBV7-9 and TRBJ2-7; no clear D gene. With 1 base removed from V and 3 bases from J, the gap between germline ends came to 7 bases. Germline assignment: CDR1 SEHNR and CDR2 FQNEAQ (reference sequence). CDR3 length: 13 residues. CDR3 sequence reads: CASSLGAFYEQYF. CDR3 nucleotide sequence: TGTGCCAGCAGCTTAGGAGCTTTCTACGAGCAGTACTTC.

V and J are TRBV27 and TRBJ2-5, with TRBD1 matching over 9 bases. Germline-derived CDR1 and CDR2 are MNHEY and SMNVEV (reference sequence). CDR3 size: 16 residues. Trimming at V came to 1 base and at J to 4 bases, leaving 7 bases not matched to a gene. This CDR3 is CASSLWAGTGPETQYF. As DNA, the CDR3 is TGTGCCAGCAGTTTATGGGCCGGGACAGGGCCAGAGACCCAGTACTTC.

The V and J genes are TRBV11-2 and TRBJ1-4; D uncertain. With 5 bases removed from V and 0 bases from J, the gap between germline ends came to 10 bases. Germline CDR1 and CDR2: SGHAT and FQNNGV. The CDR3 runs 15 residues. CDR3 in amino acids: CASSPQVATNEKLFF. The CDR3 DNA follows: TGTGCCAGCAGCCCCCAGGTTGCAACTAATGAAAAACTGTTTTTT. The full variable domain, rest sourced from reference TRBV11-2 and TRBJ1-4, is EAGVAQSPRYKIIEKRQSVAFWCNPISGHATLYWYQQILGQGPKLLIQFQNNGVVDDSQLPKDRFSAERLKGVDSTLKIQPAKLEDSAVYLCASSPQVATNEKLFFGSGTQLSVL.